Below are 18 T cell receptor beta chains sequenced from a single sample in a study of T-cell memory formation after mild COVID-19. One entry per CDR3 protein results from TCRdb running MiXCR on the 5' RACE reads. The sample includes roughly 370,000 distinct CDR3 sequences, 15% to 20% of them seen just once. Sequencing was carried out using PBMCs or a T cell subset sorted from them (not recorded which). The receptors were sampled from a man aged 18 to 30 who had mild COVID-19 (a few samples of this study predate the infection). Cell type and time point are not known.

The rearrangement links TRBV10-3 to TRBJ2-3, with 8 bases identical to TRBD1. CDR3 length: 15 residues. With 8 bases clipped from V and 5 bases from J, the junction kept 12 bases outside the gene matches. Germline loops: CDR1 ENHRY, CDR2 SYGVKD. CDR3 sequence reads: CAIGNPQGAGDTQYF. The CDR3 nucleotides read TGTGCCATCGGTAACCCCCAGGGGGCAGGAGATACGCAGTATTTT.

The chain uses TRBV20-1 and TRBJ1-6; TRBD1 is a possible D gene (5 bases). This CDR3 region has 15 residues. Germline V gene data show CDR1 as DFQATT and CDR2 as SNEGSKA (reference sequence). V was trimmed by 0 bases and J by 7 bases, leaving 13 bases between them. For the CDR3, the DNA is TGCAGTGCTAGAGACCCGACAGCGGGAAATTCACCCCTCCACTTT. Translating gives CSARDPTAGNSPLHF.

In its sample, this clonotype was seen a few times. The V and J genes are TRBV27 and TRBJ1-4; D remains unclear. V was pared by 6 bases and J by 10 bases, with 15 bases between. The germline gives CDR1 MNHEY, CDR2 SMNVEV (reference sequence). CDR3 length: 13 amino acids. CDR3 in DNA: TGTGCCAGCAGCCCTATTCGATCGGGAAAACTGTTTTTT. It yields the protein CASSPIRSGKLFF. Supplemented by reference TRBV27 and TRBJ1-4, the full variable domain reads EAQVTQNPRYLITVTGKKLTVTCSQNMNHEYMSWYRQDPGLGLRQIYYSMNVEVTDKGDVPEGYKVSRKEKRNFPLILESPSPNQTSLYFCASSPIRSGKLFFGSGTQLSVL.

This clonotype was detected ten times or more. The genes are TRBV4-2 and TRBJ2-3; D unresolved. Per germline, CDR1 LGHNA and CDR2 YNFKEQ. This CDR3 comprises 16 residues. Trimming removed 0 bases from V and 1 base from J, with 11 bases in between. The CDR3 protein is CASSQDLGFRTDTQYF. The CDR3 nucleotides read TGTGCCAGCAGCCAAGATTTAGGGTTCCGCACAGATACGCAGTATTTT.

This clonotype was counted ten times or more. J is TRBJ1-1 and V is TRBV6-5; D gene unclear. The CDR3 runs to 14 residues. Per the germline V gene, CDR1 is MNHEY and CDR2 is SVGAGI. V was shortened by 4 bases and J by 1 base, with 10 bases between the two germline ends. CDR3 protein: CASSWDGENTEAFF. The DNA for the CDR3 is TGTGCCAGCAGTTGGGATGGGGAGAACACTGAAGCTTTCTTT.

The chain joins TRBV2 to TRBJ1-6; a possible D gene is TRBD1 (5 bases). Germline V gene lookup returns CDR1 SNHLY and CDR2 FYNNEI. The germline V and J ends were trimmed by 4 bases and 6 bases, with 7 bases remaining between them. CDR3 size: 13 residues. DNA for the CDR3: TGTGCCAGCAGTGCGGGACTTAATTCACCCCTCCACTTT. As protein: CASSAGLNSPLHF.

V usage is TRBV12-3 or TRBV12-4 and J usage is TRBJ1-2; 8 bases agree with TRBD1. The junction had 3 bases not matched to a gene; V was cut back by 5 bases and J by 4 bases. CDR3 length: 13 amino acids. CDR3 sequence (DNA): TGTGCCAGCAGTGTTGGGACAGGCTATGGCTACACCTTC. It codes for CASSVGTGYGYTF.

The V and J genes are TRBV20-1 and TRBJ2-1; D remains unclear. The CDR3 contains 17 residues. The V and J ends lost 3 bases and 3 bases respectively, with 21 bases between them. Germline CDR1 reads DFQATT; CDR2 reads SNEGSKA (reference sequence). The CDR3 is CSARLAPRIPFYNEQFF. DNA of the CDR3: TGCAGTGCTAGGTTGGCCCCTAGAATTCCTTTCTACAATGAGCAGTTCTTC.

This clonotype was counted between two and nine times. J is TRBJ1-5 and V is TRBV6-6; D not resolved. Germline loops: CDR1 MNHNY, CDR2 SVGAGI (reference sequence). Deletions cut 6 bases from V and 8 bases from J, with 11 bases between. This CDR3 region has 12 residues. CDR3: CASSPPLEPQHF. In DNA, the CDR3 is TGTGCCAGCAGCCCCCCTTTGGAGCCCCAGCATTTT.

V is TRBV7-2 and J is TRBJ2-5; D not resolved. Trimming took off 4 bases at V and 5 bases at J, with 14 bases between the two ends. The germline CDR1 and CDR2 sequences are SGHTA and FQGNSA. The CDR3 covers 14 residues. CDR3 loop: CASSSRRDGETQYF. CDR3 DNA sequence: TGTGCCAGCAGCTCACGTAGGGATGGGGAGACCCAGTACTTC. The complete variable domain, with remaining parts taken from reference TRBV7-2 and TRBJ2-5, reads GAGVSQSPSNKVTEKGKDVELRCDPISGHTALYWYRQSLGQGLEFLIYFQGNSAPDKSGLPSDRFSAERTGGSVSTLTIQRTQQEDSAVYLCASSSRRDGETQYFGPGTRLLVL.

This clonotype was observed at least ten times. CDR3 DNA sequence: TGTGCCAGCAGTTTAGTGTTCGATAAAGCTTTCTTT. Translation: CASSLVFDKAFF. J is TRBJ1-1 and V is TRBV28, with D unresolved. V was clipped by 2 bases and J by 9 bases, with 10 bases between them. The CDR3 contains 12 residues. CDR1 and CDR2 (germline): MDHEN, SYDVKM. The full variable domain, its missing parts supplied by reference TRBV28 and TRBJ1-1, is DVKVTQSSRYLVKRTGEKVFLECVQDMDHENMFWYRQDPGLGLRLIYFSYDVKMKEKGDIPEGYSVSREKKERFSLILESASTNQTSMYLCASSLVFDKAFFGQGTRLTVV.

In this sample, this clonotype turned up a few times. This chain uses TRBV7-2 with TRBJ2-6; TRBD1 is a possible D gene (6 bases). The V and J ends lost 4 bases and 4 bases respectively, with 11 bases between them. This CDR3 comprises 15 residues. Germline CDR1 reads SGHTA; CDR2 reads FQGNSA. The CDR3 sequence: CASSSQGYGANVLTF. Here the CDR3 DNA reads TGTGCCAGCAGCTCTCAGGGGTACGGGGCCAACGTCCTGACTTTC.

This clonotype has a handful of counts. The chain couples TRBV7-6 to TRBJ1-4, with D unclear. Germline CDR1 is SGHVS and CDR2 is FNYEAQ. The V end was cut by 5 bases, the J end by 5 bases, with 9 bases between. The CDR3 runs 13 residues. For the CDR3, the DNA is TGTGCCAGCAGCCCCCGGTGGAATGAAAAACTGTTTTTT. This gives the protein CASSPRWNEKLFF. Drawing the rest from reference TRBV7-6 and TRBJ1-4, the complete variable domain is GAGVSQSPRYKVTKRGQDVALRCDPISGHVSLYWYRQALGQGPEFLTYFNYEAQQDKSGLPNDRFSAERPEGSISTLTIQRTEQRDSAMYRCASSPRWNEKLFFGSGTQLSVL.

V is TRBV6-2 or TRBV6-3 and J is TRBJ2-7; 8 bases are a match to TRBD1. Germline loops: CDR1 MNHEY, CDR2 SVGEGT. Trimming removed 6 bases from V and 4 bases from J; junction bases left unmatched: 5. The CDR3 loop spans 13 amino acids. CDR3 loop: CASSLRGLYEQYF. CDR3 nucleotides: TGTGCCAGCAGCCTCAGGGGGCTTTACGAGCAGTACTTC.

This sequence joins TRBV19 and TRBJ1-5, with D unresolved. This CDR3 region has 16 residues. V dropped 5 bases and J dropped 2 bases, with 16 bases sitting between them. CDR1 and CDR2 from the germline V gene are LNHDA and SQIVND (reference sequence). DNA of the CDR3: TGTGCCAGTAGTCATTCACCCGGACGGGGCAATCAGCCCCAGCATTTT. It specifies CASSHSPGRGNQPQHF.

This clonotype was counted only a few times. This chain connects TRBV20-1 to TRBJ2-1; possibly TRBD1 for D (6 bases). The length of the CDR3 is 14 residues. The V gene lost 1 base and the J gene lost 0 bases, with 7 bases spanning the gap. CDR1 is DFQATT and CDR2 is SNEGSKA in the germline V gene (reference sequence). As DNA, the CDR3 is TGCAGTGCTAGAGGACAGGCCTCCTACAATGAGCAGTTCTTC. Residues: CSARGQASYNEQFF.

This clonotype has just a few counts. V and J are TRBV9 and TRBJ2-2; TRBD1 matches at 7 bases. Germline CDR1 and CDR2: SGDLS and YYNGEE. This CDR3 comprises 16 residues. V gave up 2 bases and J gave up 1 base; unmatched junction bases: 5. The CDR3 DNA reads TGTGCCAGCAGCGTCCCAACAGGGGTGAACACCGGGGAGCTGTTTTTT. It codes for CASSVPTGVNTGELFF.

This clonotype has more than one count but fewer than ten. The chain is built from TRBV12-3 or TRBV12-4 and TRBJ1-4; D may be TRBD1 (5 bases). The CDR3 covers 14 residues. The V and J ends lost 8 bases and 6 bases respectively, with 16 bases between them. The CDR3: CASGAGALDEKLFF. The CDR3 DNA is TGTGCCAGCGGAGCCGGGGCCCTGGATGAAAAACTGTTTTTT.